This paragraph covers one TCR beta chain sequence. Per the germline V gene, CDR1 is MGHDK and CDR2 is SYGVNS. This CDR3 is 14 amino acids long. Trimming shortened V by 6 bases and J by 1 base, and 12 bases separated the two germline ends. In the original workflow: Reference gene primers were amplified, and this amplification served to estimate nucleated cell counts. Using immunoSEQ multiplex PCR, the repertoire was profiled, and TCRdb retains in-frame clones only, with some absent. V and J calls plus clone size are reproduced from that table; the DNA served to infer D and trimming. The sample lists some 120,000 clones, 84% seen once, with over 10% in the top ten. These data come from a study of blood T cell repertoires in COVID-19. About the research overall: The United States, Italy and Spain supplied acute and convalescent COVID-19 samples. In each case, the material was cDNA or gDNA derived from T cells, B-cell-depleted T cells, or PBMCs.

V usage is TRBV25-1 and J usage is TRBJ1-1; tentative D call: TRBD1 (6 bases). The receptor's source is a human donor in a cohort sampled during active COVID-19. Source material: peripheral blood. CDR3 in DNA: TGTGCCAGCAGGGAAACGGGACAGAACACTGAAGCTTTCTTT. This translates into CASRETGQNTEAFF.